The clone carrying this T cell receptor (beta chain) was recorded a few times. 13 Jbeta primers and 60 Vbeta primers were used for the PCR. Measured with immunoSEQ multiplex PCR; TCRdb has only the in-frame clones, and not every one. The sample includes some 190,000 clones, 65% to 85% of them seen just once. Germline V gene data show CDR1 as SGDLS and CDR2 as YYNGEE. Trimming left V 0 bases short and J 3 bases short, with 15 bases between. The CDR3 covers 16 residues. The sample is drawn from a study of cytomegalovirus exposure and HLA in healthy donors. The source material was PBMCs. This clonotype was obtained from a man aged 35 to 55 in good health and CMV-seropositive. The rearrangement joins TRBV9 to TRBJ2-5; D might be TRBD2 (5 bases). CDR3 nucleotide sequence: TGTGCCAGCAGCGTAGCTTCGGCGACTACCAAAGAGACCCAGTACTTC. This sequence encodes CASSVASATTKETQYF.